This TCR beta chain was profiled in a study of shared clonotypes between healthy human individuals. Sequencing was at deep level. It was 300 ng DNA, 28,000 or so T cell genomes, that went into each replicate PCR of unsorted PBMC. The protocol was immunoSEQ multiplex PCR, while the TCRdb copy is restricted to in-frame clones and leaves out a portion. Among about 490,000 clones, 81% were seen once, and the ten largest hold 9.5% to 15%. The germline gives CDR1 MDHEN, CDR2 SYDVKM. CDR3 size: 16 residues. J lost 2 bases, V lost 5 bases, and 9 bases had no gene match. Genomic DNA of unsorted samples came from tens of millions of PBMCs.

The sequence was obtained from a woman aged 40 to 50 in good health. Some clones in this sample may be carry-over from other donors' samples. V and J are TRBV28 and TRBJ2-7, with TRBD2 matching over 10 bases. The sample taken for sequencing was PBMCs. The CDR3 sequence is CASSLSSGSAPYEQYF. DNA of the CDR3: TGTGCCAGCAGTCTCTCTAGCGGGAGCGCGCCCTACGAGCAGTACTTC.